This T cell receptor beta chain stems from a study of shared clonotypes between healthy human individuals. Study results and caveats: Sampling included only blood; tissue repertoires likely differ. Across a handful of donors, naive CD4 shared 4.5% to 6%, naive CD8 around 4%, memory CD4 more than 2%, memory CD8 more than 0.35%.

CDR1 is MNHNS, CDR2 SASEGT, per germline. Trimming removed 4 bases from V and 1 base from J, with 16 bases in between. The CDR3 is 16 amino acids. Memory CD4+ cells were the fraction left after CD45RA+ naive selection. Remarks on this clone: The antigen is unknown.

Original processing notes: Junction-only sequences produced by ImmunoSEQ had no quality scores, so filtering differed. Repertoires were generated with immunoSEQ multiplex PCR, while TCRdb's copy carries only in-frame clones and drops some. The V and J calls and clone size were taken over from that table, and D and trimming were inferred from the DNA. The profile covers about 2.5 million clones, with 92% appearing a single time and 0.3% to 0.45% taken by the ten largest. This clonotype originated in a man between 18 and 35 years old in good health. Some clones in this sample may be carry-over from other donors' samples. The specimen sequenced was naive CD4+ T cells from PBMCs. Subset noted: CD45RA+ positively selected. V and J are TRBV6-1 and TRBJ1-1; D is ambiguous. CDR3 nucleotide sequence: TGTGCCAGCAGTGCCAGGCTACCAAGGCGGAACACTGAAGCTTTCTTT. Translation gives CASSARLPRRNTEAFF.